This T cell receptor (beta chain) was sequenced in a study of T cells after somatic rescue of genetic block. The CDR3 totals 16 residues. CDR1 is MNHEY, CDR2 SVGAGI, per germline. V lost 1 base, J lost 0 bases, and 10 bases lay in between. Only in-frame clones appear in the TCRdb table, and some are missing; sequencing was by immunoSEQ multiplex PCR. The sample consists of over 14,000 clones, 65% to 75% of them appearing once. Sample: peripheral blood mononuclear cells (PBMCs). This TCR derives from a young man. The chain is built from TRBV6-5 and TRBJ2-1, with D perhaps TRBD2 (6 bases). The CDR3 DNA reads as TGTGCCAGCAGTTACTGGGGCGGGATCTCCTACAATGAGCAGTTCTTC. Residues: CASSYWGGISYNEQFF.